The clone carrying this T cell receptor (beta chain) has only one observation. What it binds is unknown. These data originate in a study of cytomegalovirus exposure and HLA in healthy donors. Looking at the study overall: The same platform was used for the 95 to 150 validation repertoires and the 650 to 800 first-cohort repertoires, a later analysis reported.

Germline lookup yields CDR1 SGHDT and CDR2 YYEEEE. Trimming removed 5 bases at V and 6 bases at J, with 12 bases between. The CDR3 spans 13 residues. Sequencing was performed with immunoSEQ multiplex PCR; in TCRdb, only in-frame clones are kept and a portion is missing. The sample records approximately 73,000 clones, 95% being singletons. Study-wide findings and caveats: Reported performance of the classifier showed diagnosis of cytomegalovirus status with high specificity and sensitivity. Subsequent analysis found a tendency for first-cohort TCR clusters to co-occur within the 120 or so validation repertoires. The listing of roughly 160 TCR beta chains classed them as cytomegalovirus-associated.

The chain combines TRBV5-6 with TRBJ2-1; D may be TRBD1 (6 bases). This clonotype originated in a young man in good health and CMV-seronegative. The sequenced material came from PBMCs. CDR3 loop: CASSTVGGNEQFF. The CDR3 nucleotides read TGTGCCAGCAGTACCGTAGGGGGCAATGAGCAGTTCTTC.